This T cell receptor (beta chain) was captured in a study of blood T cell repertoires in COVID-19. Looking at the study overall: Samples came from the United States, Italy and Spain, spanning acute and convalescent COVID-19. T cells, B-cell-depleted T cells, or PBMCs provided the cDNA or gDNA that served as material.

Authors' methods: How many nucleated cells were present was estimated from reference gene primer amplification. Sequenced by immunoSEQ multiplex PCR; TCRdb stores in-frame clones only, minus some. V, J and clone size derive from that table, while D and trimming were established from the DNA sequence. The sample lists under 60,000 clones; about 77% were seen once. CDR1 is SEHNR and CDR2 is FQNEAQ in the germline V gene (reference sequence). V shed 6 bases and J shed 0 bases, with 11 bases lying between them. The CDR3 totals 15 residues. The sample comprised peripheral blood. The gene calls are TRBV7-9 and TRBJ2-2, with D tentatively TRBD2 (6 bases). This clonotype was obtained from a human donor in a cohort sampled during active COVID-19. The CDR3 DNA reads as TGTGCCAGCAGAAGGGACTTATCGAACACCGGGGAGCTGTTTTTT. Amino acids: CASRRDLSNTGELFF.